This T cell receptor (beta chain) was found in a study of cytotoxic CD8 clonotypes in ibrutinib-treated CLL. Study at large: The cohort had around 11 relapsed/refractory and fewer than 16 treatment-naive patients, 17 IGHV unmutated. Notes on the study in general: Patients with sustained remission and those progressing were sampled at differing times. Clonality correlated strongly with circulating CD8+ T cells and exceeded age-matched healthy donors at baseline.

This clone was recorded a few times. What it recognizes is unknown. Germline CDR1 reads LNHDA; CDR2 reads SQIVND (reference sequence). CDR3 length: 13 amino acids. Trimming removed 1 base from V and 5 bases from J; junction bases left unmatched: 1. Sequencing used immunoSEQ multiplex PCR; TCRdb keeps in-frame clones, though not all of them. Of fewer than 50,000 clones in the sample, 50% to 80% are singletons; the top ten hold about 22%. The TCR sequence derives from a human donor with chronic lymphocytic leukemia. The specimen comprised PBMCs, sampled after 24 months of ibrutinib treatment. This chain joins TRBV19 and TRBJ2-7; 8 nucleotides align to TRBD2. CDR3: CASSIAGGDEQYF. CDR3 in DNA: TGTGCCAGTAGTATAGCCGGGGGGGACGAGCAGTACTTC.